Presented here are 15 T cell receptor beta chains from one specimen sequenced in a study of T cells in localized non-small cell lung cancer. Data came from immunoSEQ multiplex PCR; TCRdb stores just in-frame clones and leaves some out. The data hold more than 10,000 clones, with more than 80% observed a single time. The specimen comprised peripheral blood, sampled before any cancer treatment. These receptors all stem from a male donor aged 60 or over with stage I squamous cell lung carcinoma.

The J gene is TRBJ2-3, the V gene TRBV28; 10 bases are a match to TRBD2. Germline CDR1 MDHEN, CDR2 SYDVKM. Trimming cost V 4 bases and J 1 base; bases outside gene matches: 5. This CDR3 is 16 amino acids long. The CDR3 DNA follows: TGTGCCAGCAGTTCCGGACTAGCGGATCGCACAGATACGCAGTATTTT. Translating it yields CASSSGLADRTDTQYF.

This clone was found a few times. This rearrangement joins TRBV27 to TRBJ1-5; D unresolved. CDR1 is MNHEY and CDR2 is SMNVEV in the germline V gene (reference sequence). The length of the CDR3 is 13 residues. Trimming removed 6 bases at V and 5 bases at J, with 11 bases between. CDR3 sequence (DNA): TGTGCCAGCAGCCTCGATTTCTATCAGCCCCAGCATTTT. It specifies CASSLDFYQPQHF.

In this sample, this clone turned up once. The V call is TRBV5-1, the J call TRBJ2-2; TRBD1 matches 7 bases. Germline loops: CDR1 SGHRS, CDR2 YFSETQ. The length of the CDR3 is 16 residues. V was clipped by 0 bases and J by 4 bases; unmatched bases: 6. CDR3 sequence reads: CASSLGLQGSTGELFF. CDR3 nucleotides: TGCGCCAGCAGCTTGGGCCTACAGGGGTCCACCGGGGAGCTGTTTTTT.

The chain combines TRBV5-5 with TRBJ2-5, with D hard to call. The CDR3 loop spans 13 amino acids. Trimming took off 0 bases at V and 2 bases at J, with 5 bases between the two ends. CDR1 is SGHKS and CDR2 is YYEKEE in the germline V gene (reference sequence). CDR3 protein: CASSLVLQETQYF. CDR3 coding DNA: TGTGCCAGCAGCTTGGTACTTCAAGAGACCCAGTACTTC.

Notes on this clone: A read error may produce the germline difference seen at one junction end. The V call is TRBV27, the J call TRBJ1-2; tentative D call: TRBD1 (6 bases). CDR1 MNHEY and CDR2 SMNVEV come from the germline V gene (reference sequence). The CDR3 extends over 13 amino acids. The CDR3 region has the DNA TGTGCCAGCCGTTTTGGGACAATCTATGGCTACACCTTC. It translates to CASRFGTIYGYTF.

This clone has just one count. This chain uses TRBV6-5 with TRBJ1-5, with TRBD1 identical over 7 bases. CDR1 MNHEY and CDR2 SVGAGI come from the germline V gene. V lost 5 bases, J lost 6 bases, and 10 bases stayed unmatched. The CDR3 length is 15 residues. The CDR3, as DNA: TGTGCCAGCAGTAGCGACAGGGCGCAGGGTCAGCCCCAGCATTTT. Amino acid sequence: CASSSDRAQGQPQHF.

The chain has TRBV30 and TRBJ2-7; D perhaps matches TRBD1 (5 bases). V lost 4 bases, J lost 2 bases, and 12 bases lay in between. Per the germline V gene, CDR1 is GTSNPN and CDR2 is SVGIG (reference sequence). This CDR3 comprises 13 residues. This chain's CDR3 is CAWNPGSTYEQYF. The DNA for the CDR3 is TGTGCCTGGAACCCAGGGTCCACCTACGAGCAGTACTTC.

This chain joins TRBV28 and TRBJ2-5; 8 bases are shared with TRBD1. This CDR3 contains 14 residues. The germline gives CDR1 MDHEN, CDR2 SYDVKM. Trimming at V came to 5 bases and at J to 3 bases, leaving 5 bases not matched to a gene. CDR3 bases: TGTGCCAGCAGTGCCAGGGGGCGAAAAGAGACCCAGTACTTC. Amino acid sequence: CASSARGRKETQYF.

This chain links TRBV5-7 with TRBJ2-6, with D possibly matching TRBD2 (5 bases). TRBV5-7 is reported as an ORF; its role is uncertain. CDR3 length: 17 amino acids. The V and J ends lost 6 bases and 5 bases respectively, with 21 bases between them. DNA for the CDR3: TGTGCCAGCAACGGGGATTGCGTACAAAGTCGGGCCAACGTCCTGACTTTC. This sequence encodes CASNGDCVQSRANVLTF.

CDR3 sequence: CASRGGRVAGGSYNEQFF. The CDR3 nucleotides read TGTGCCAGCAGGGGGGGAAGGGTAGCGGGAGGGAGTTACAATGAGCAGTTCTTC. V and J are TRBV2 and TRBJ2-1, with 11 bases identical to TRBD2. Germline-derived CDR1 and CDR2 are SNHLY and FYNNEI. The CDR3 runs 18 residues. Germline trimming cut 6 bases from V and 4 bases from J; bases unmatched to any gene: 14.

The V call is TRBV5-1, the J call TRBJ2-2; TRBD1 is a possible D gene (6 bases). CDR3 length: 16 amino acids. V was cut by 0 bases and J by 0 bases, with 9 bases left in between. Germline CDR1 is SGHRS and CDR2 is YFSETQ. This CDR3 is CASSLVDSPNTGELFF. The CDR3 region has the DNA TGCGCCAGCAGCTTGGTGGACAGCCCGAACACCGGGGAGCTGTTTTTT.

This chain joins TRBV7-3 and TRBJ2-2; D perhaps matches TRBD2 (6 bases). Germline CDR1 and CDR2: SGHTA and FQGTGA. Trimming removed 1 base from V and 5 bases from J, with 17 bases in between. The CDR3 loop spans 17 amino acids. DNA of the CDR3: TGTGCCAGCAGCTTAAGGATCGGAGGGAGCGGGACCGGGGAGCTGTTTTTT. As protein: CASSLRIGGSGTGELFF.

V is TRBV27 and J is TRBJ1-1; 7 positions match TRBD1. This CDR3 region has 14 residues. Trimming took 5 bases from V and 7 from J; bases not matched to a gene: 10. Germline CDR1 reads MNHEY; CDR2 reads SMNVEV (reference sequence). The CDR3 DNA sequence: TGTGCCAGCAGTGCCCGACAGGGATCGGATGAAGCTTTCTTT. The encoded protein is CASSARQGSDEAFF.

V is TRBV6-1 and J is TRBJ2-1, with 7 nucleotides matching TRBD2. CDR3 size: 14 residues. Trimming at V came to 6 bases and at J to 9 bases, leaving 11 bases not matched to a gene. Germline-derived CDR1 and CDR2 are MNHNS and SASEGT. Here the CDR3 DNA reads TGTGCCAGCAGCCGGGACTACCGGCGAGGTGAGCAGTTCTTC. It specifies CASSRDYRRGEQFF.

This clone has more than one count but fewer than ten. The chain has TRBV10-3 and TRBJ1-3; no clear D gene. Trimming took 6 bases from V and 0 from J, leaving 6 bases between them. Germline CDR1 and CDR2: ENHRY and SYGVKD. CDR3 length: 13 residues. This CDR3 reads CAIRDTSGNTIYF. The CDR3, as DNA: TGTGCCATCAGAGACACCTCTGGAAACACCATATATTTT.